This T cell receptor (beta chain) was identified in a study of memory CD4+ T cells and cytomegalovirus serostatus. Only in-frame clones appear in the TCRdb table, and some are missing; sequencing was by immunoSEQ multiplex PCR. The sample includes about 60,000 clones, roughly four fifths seen only once; the top ten take 0.88%. Deletions cut 4 bases from V and 7 bases from J, with 17 bases between. CDR1 is LGHNA and CDR2 is YNFKEQ in the germline V gene. CDR3 length equals 14 residues. The sort gate was single viable CD3+CD4+CD8-CD45RO+ cells for memory CD4+ T cells. The chain links TRBV4-2 to TRBJ2-7; the D gene is possibly TRBD2 (6 bases). What was sequenced was memory CD4+ T cells from blood. The clonotype comes from an adult in good health and CMV-seronegative. The CDR3 sequence is CASSPGTQHGEQYF. For the CDR3, the DNA is TGTGCCAGCAGCCCCGGGACTCAACATGGTGAGCAGTACTTC.